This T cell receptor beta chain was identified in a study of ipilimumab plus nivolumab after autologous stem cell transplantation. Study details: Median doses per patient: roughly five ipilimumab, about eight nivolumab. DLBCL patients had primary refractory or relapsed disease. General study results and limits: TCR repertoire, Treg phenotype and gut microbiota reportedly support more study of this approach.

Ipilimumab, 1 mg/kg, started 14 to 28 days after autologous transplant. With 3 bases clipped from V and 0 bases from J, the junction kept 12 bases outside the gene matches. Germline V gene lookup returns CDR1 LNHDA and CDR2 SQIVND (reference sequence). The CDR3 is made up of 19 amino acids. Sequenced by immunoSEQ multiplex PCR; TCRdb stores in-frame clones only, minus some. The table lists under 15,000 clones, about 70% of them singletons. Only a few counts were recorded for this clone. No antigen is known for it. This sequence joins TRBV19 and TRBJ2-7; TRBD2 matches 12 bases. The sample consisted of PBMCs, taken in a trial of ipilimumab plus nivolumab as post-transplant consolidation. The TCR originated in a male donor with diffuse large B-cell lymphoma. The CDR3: CASSMDGLAGLGSSYEQYF. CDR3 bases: TGTGCCAGTAGTATGGACGGACTAGCGGGACTTGGAAGCTCCTACGAGCAGTACTTC. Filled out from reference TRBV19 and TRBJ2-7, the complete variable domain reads DGGITQSPKYLFRKEGQNVTLSCEQNLNHDAMYWYRQDPGQGLRLIYYSQIVNDFQKGDIAEGYSVSREKKESFPLTVTSAQKNPTAFYLCASSMDGLAGLGSSYEQYFGPGTRLTVT.